A selection of T cell receptor beta chains follows, all from one sample in a study of T cells in Graves' hyperthyroidism and ophthalmopathy. TCRdb analysed the multiplex PCR reads with MiXCR anew, one entry per CDR3 protein. The sample carries 33,000 or so distinct CDR3 sequences, about 50% recorded once. The source material was blood. These receptors were taken from a woman aged 50 to 65 with Graves' hyperthyroidism that later progressed to Graves' ophthalmopathy. The CDR3 runs from the conserved cysteine through the conserved F or W. A D gene is named only where the DNA matches it firmly. Expanded clones are given a class, and other clones once, few, many or no size at all.

d_gene	j_gene	abundance	v_gene	CDR3aa	CDR3nt
TRBD1	TRBJ2-3	many	TRBV6-1	CASRQGPASLLDTQYF	TGTGCCAGCAGACAGGGGCCAGCTTCTCTTTTAGATACGCAGTATTTT
TRBD1	TRBJ1-5	many	TRBV4-1	CASSHDRGGSNQPQHF	TGCGCCAGCAGCCATGACAGGGGGGGGAGCAATCAGCCCCAGCATTTT
-	TRBJ1-5	many	TRBV20-1	CSARAPGAQPQHF	TGCAGTGCTAGAGCCCCGGGCGCTCAGCCCCAGCATTTT
TRBD1	TRBJ2-4	few	TRBV5-4	CASSLAGGGMNIQYF	TGTGCCAGCAGCTTGGCAGGGGGCGGGATGAACATTCAGTACTTC
TRBD2	TRBJ2-5	-	TRBV19	CASSMGGRETQYF	TGTGCCAGTAGTATGGGAGGGCGGGAGACCCAGTACTTC
-	TRBJ2-6	-	TRBV24-1	CATSDASGANVLTF	TGTGCCACCAGTGATGCTAGCGGGGCCAACGTCCTGACTTTC
TRBD1	TRBJ2-1	-	TRBV7-2	CASSLGTGPYNEQFF	TGTGCCAGCAGCTTAGGGACAGGACCTTACAATGAGCAGTTCTTC
-	TRBJ2-7	medium-sized	TRBV20-1	CSANMAPTPYEQYF	TGCAGTGCTAATATGGCTCCGACACCCTACGAGCAGTACTTC
-	TRBJ2-1	many	TRBV24-1	CASSPDSFYNEQFF	TGTGCCTCGTCCCCGGACAGCTTCTACAATGAGCAGTTCTTC
-	TRBJ1-5	-	TRBV7-9	CASSRGPGGSNQPQHF	TGTGCCAGCAGCAGAGGGCCCGGAGGTAGCAATCAGCCCCAGCATTTT
-	TRBJ2-4	many	TRBV19	CASSIDGGWASRAKNIQYF	TGTGCCAGTAGTATAGATGGGGGGTGGGCTAGCCGGGCCAAAAACATTCAGTACTTC
-	TRBJ2-1	many	TRBV5-1	CASSSGPDRYNEQFF	TGCGCCAGCAGCTCCGGCCCCGACAGATACAATGAGCAGTTCTTC
-	TRBJ2-1	many	TRBV14	CASSSRGTVEQFF	TGTGCCAGCAGCTCCCGGGGGACAGTCGAGCAGTTCTTC
TRBD2	TRBJ2-1	-	TRBV24-1	CATRGEGLAGGPDSSYNEQFF	TGTGCCACCAGGGGGGAGGGACTAGCGGGAGGGCCCGATAGCTCCTACAATGAGCAGTTCTTC
-	TRBJ2-7	-	TRBV4-2	CASSQDRQRNQPQQYF	TGTGCCAGCAGCCAAGATAGGCAGCGCAATCAGCCCCAGCAGTACTTC
TRBD1	TRBJ2-6	-	TRBV20-1	CSAGDRGMRGANVLTF	TGCAGTGCAGGCGACAGGGGTATGAGAGGGGCCAACGTCCTGACTTTC
-	TRBJ2-3	-	TRBV7-9	CASSSRPTLTDTQYF	TGTGCCAGCAGCTCCCGACCGACACTCACAGATACGCAGTATTTT
-	TRBJ2-7	many	TRBV6-5	CASSYNNRVTHEQYF	TGTGCCAGCAGTTACAACAACAGGGTTACCCACGAGCAGTACTTC
-	TRBJ2-5	-	TRBV18	CASSPPERQTYQETQYF	TGTGCCAGCTCACCCCCAGAACGACAGACCTACCAAGAGACCCAGTACTTC